This entry describes one TCR beta chain. The CDR3 covers 22 residues. Germline V gene data show CDR1 as LGHNA and CDR2 as YSLEER. The trim removed 2 bases at V and 3 bases at J, leaving 22 bases unmatched. This record comes from a study of blood T cell repertoires in COVID-19. Whole-study context: Acute and convalescent COVID-19 samples came from the United States, Italy and Spain. PBMCs, B-cell-depleted T cells, or T cells were the source of the cDNA or gDNA that made up the material.

The authors' processing: Counts of nucleated cells, estimated from reference gene primer amplification, were obtained. Here immunoSEQ multiplex PCR was the method, and the copy in TCRdb shows in-frame clones only, minus some. Clone size and V and J calls were adopted from that table, with D and trimming inferred from the DNA. Found here are fewer than 300,000 clones, around 86% of them singletons; the top ten hold less than 3%. The source material was peripheral blood. The rearrangement joins TRBV4-3 to TRBJ2-1, with 10 bases identical to TRBD1. The TCR comes from a woman aged 60 to 75 with active or convalescent COVID-19. Here the CDR3 reads CASSQWLGVRGQGKNNYNEQFF. The CDR3 bases are TGCGCCAGCAGCCAATGGTTGGGTGTGAGGGGACAGGGGAAAAATAACTACAATGAGCAGTTCTTC.